These T cell receptor beta chains were read from a single sample in a study of blood T cell repertoires in COVID-19. Sequencing was performed with immunoSEQ multiplex PCR; in TCRdb, only in-frame clones are kept and a portion is missing. The data hold 250,000 to 350,000 clones, with around 82% observed a single time. The sequencing sample was made of peripheral blood. These receptors came from a woman in her fifties or sixties with acute or convalescent COVID-19. CDR3s include the opening cysteine and the closing phenylalanine or tryptophan. Fields, in order: CDR3 DNA, CDR3 protein, clone size, V gene, J gene, D gene, CDR3 length. D genes are given only for firm matches. Rows may omit the clone size; those that give it use once, few, many or a size class.

TGTGCCAGCAGTTACCGCAGGGAGGACTCACCCCTCCACTTT	CASSYRREDSPLHF	once	TRBV6-5	TRBJ1-6	.	14
TGTGCCAGCAGCTTACGCGGGGGGGACGGAGGGGGCCATGATGGCTACACCTTC	CASSLRGGDGGGHDGYTF	.	TRBV7-8	TRBJ1-2	TRBD1	18
TGTGCCTGGAGTGTTCACAGGGACACTGAAGCTTTCTTT	CAWSVHRDTEAFF	once	TRBV30	TRBJ1-1	.	13
TGTGCCAGCAGCTCGAGACTAGCTTCCACCGGGGAGCTGTTTTTT	CASSSRLASTGELFF	few	TRBV7-9	TRBJ2-2	TRBD2	15
TGTGCCAGCGGACAGCAGTTTTCACCCCTCCACTTT	CASGQQFSPLHF	.	TRBV12-3/TRBV12-4	TRBJ1-6	.	12
TGTGCCAGTAGTACCGGGTTTGGAGAGACCCAGTACTTC	CASSTGFGETQYF	.	TRBV19	TRBJ2-5	.	13
TGTGCCAGCAGCTTAGGGCAGGGCTGCGAAAAACTGTTTTTT	CASSLGQGCEKLFF	.	TRBV11-2	TRBJ1-4	.	14
TGTGCCTGGCAAACAGGGCGGAATCAGCCCCAGCATTTT	CAWQTGRNQPQHF	.	TRBV30	TRBJ1-5	.	13
TGTGCCAGCAGTCCGGACAGGGGGCCGGATATGATTTTT	CASSPDRGPDMIF	.	TRBV6-5	TRBJ1-4	TRBD1	13
TGTGCCAGCAGTCTGGGGACAGGGAGGGAGCAGTACTTC	CASSLGTGREQYF	.	TRBV12-3/TRBV12-4	TRBJ2-7	TRBD1	13
TGTGCCAGCAGCTTAAATCCAGCGGGAGGCACAGATACGCAGTATTTT	CASSLNPAGGTDTQYF	.	TRBV11-3	TRBJ2-3	TRBD2	16
TGTGCCAGCAGGGGACTCTCCTATAATTCACCCCTCCACTTT	CASRGLSYNSPLHF	.	TRBV6-5	TRBJ1-6	.	14
TGTGCCAGCAGGACCCGTCCCGGGACAGGGCTGAGCGAGCAGTACTTC	CASRTRPGTGLSEQYF	.	TRBV5-4	TRBJ2-7	TRBD1	16
TGTGCCAGCAGCTTGACTAGCGGGAGGGCCAATGAGCAGTTCTTC	CASSLTSGRANEQFF	.	TRBV5-4	TRBJ2-1	TRBD2	15
TGCGCCAGCAGCTTGGCCAAGGGGGACCAAGAAGGGACCCAGTACTTC	CASSLAKGDQEGTQYF	.	TRBV5-1	TRBJ2-5	.	16
TGTGCTAGTGGGGAGGGAACCAAAAACATTCAGTACTTC	CASGEGTKNIQYF	.	TRBV12-5	TRBJ2-4	.	13
TGTGCCAGCAGTTTACCCAAAGGGGGGGGGAATTCACCCCTCCACTTT	CASSLPKGGGNSPLHF	.	TRBV28	TRBJ1-6	.	16
TGCAGCGTTGCGGTTCAGCGGGAGACCCAGTACTTC	CSVAVQRETQYF	.	TRBV29-1	TRBJ2-5	.	12
TGTGCCAGCAGCCAATATCCTAGCGGGAGCCCCGAGCAAGAGACCCAGTACTTC	CASSQYPSGSPEQETQYF	.	TRBV7-3	TRBJ2-5	TRBD2	18
TGTGCCAGCGCGAGACAGGGGGCTTTCTACCCGTACTTC	CASARQGAFYPYF	.	TRBV12-3/TRBV12-4	TRBJ2-7	TRBD1	13
TGTGCCAGCAGCGTAGCTACAGGGCCCCCCACAGATACGCAGTATTTT	CASSVATGPPTDTQYF	.	TRBV9	TRBJ2-3	.	16
TGCAGCGTCCGCGGACAGGGGGCGGATACTGAAGCTTTCTTT	CSVRGQGADTEAFF	.	TRBV29-1	TRBJ1-1	TRBD1	14
TGTGCCAGCAGCTTAAGGACAGGGTCCACTGAAGCTTTCTTT	CASSLRTGSTEAFF	.	TRBV7-9	TRBJ1-1	TRBD1	14
TGTGCCAGCAGCCCGCGGACTAGCGACACAGATACGCAGTATTTT	CASSPRTSDTDTQYF	.	TRBV11-3	TRBJ2-3	TRBD2	15
TGTGCCAGTAGTACCCAGGGAGGAGGCTACACCTTC	CASSTQGGGYTF	.	TRBV19	TRBJ1-2	.	12
TGTGCCAGCAGCCAAACTAGCGATGAGCAGTTCTTC	CASSQTSDEQFF	.	TRBV7-6	TRBJ2-1	TRBD2	12
TGTGCCAGCAGCCCTCGTAGGCCCCCTTTAGCGGGAGGGACCACCGGGGAGCTGTTTTTT	CASSPRRPPLAGGTTGELFF	once	TRBV9	TRBJ2-2	TRBD2	20
TGTGCCAGCAGCTTAACGTCCGGGGGAGTGGGTGAGCAGTTCTTC	CASSLTSGGVGEQFF	.	TRBV7-3	TRBJ2-1	.	15
TGTGCCAGCTCACCAGACTCCACGACAGGGCGCGAGCAGTACTTC	CASSPDSTTGREQYF	.	TRBV18	TRBJ2-7	TRBD1	15
TGTGCCAGCAGCTTGGTCTCCAGGGCCCGGAATGAAAAACTGTTTTTT	CASSLVSRARNEKLFF	many	TRBV5-5	TRBJ1-4	.	16
TGTGCCACCAGTGACCCTCGACTTATTAGCGGGGATTACAATGAGCAGTTCTTC	CATSDPRLISGDYNEQFF	.	TRBV24-1	TRBJ2-1	TRBD2	18
TGTGCCAGCAGGGACAACTCCTACAATGAGCAGTTCTTC	CASRDNSYNEQFF	once	TRBV6-5	TRBJ2-1	.	13
TGTGCCAGCAGCGCCGCCGGGTACAATGAGCAGTTCTTC	CASSAAGYNEQFF	.	TRBV11-2	TRBJ2-1	.	13
TGTGCCAGTAGTATTCTTCAGGGACATAATAGCAATCAGCCCCAGCATTTT	CASSILQGHNSNQPQHF	.	TRBV19	TRBJ1-5	.	17
TGTGCCAGCAGCTTCGTACAGTTGAGTGGCTACACCTTC	CASSFVQLSGYTF	.	TRBV5-4	TRBJ1-2	.	13
TGTGCCAGCAGCGCACTTTGGGGGGGAGAGACCCAGTACTTC	CASSALWGGETQYF	.	TRBV6-5	TRBJ2-5	TRBD2	14
TGTGCCAGCAGCCCCCAACTACAGGGAGGGACTGAAGCTTTCTTT	CASSPQLQGGTEAFF	.	TRBV7-9	TRBJ1-1	.	15
TGTGCCAGCAGACGCGACGGGTTGCAGGGGAATTCACCCCTCCACTTT	CASRRDGLQGNSPLHF	.	TRBV7-2	TRBJ1-6	.	16
TGTGCCAGCAGTACCCGGCTAGCGGGAGAGACCCAGTACTTC	CASSTRLAGETQYF	.	TRBV6-6	TRBJ2-5	TRBD2	14
TGTGCCAGCAGTCAGGGGTCCGGGGAGCTGTTTTTT	CASSQGSGELFF	.	TRBV2	TRBJ2-2	.	12
TGTGCCAGCAGTTCGGGGTGGGGACTAGCGGGTGAGGCCCAGTACTTC	CASSSGWGLAGEAQYF	.	TRBV27	TRBJ2-5	TRBD2	16
TGTGCCAGCAGCCAAGGCCTAGCGGGAGATACGCAGTATTTT	CASSQGLAGDTQYF	.	TRBV3-1/TRBV3-2	TRBJ2-3	TRBD2	14
TGTGCCACCTACGACAGGAGGAACACTGAAGCTTTCTTT	CATYDRRNTEAFF	.	TRBV19	TRBJ1-1	.	13
TGTGCCAGTAGTGACAGCTTCCAAGAGACCCAGTACTTC	CASSDSFQETQYF	.	TRBV19	TRBJ2-5	.	13
TGTGCCAGCAGAACCGGGTCCCATAATTCACCCCTCCACTTT	CASRTGSHNSPLHF	.	TRBV6-5	TRBJ1-6	.	14